These 20 T cell receptor beta chains were sequenced from one sample in a study of T-cell reconstitution after alpha-beta-depleted transplantation in children. A library of TCRbeta sequences, prepared with unique molecular identifiers, was generated. TCRdb re-derived calls from the PCR reads in MiXCR, one entry per CDR3 protein. The data contain a few hundred thousand distinct CDR3 sequences, roughly 13% of them seen just once; the ten biggest clones take up 4.3%. Sequenced here: PBMCs, sampled from the stem cell graft. The source of these receptors is a human donor who donated a stem cell graft to a child with Fanconi anemia.

This clonotype was seen ten or more times. The rearrangement uses TRBV12-3 or TRBV12-4 and TRBJ2-3; D uncertain. The V end lost 0 bases, the J end lost 9 bases, and 10 bases lay between the germline ends. This CDR3 region has 13 residues. The CDR3, as DNA: TGTGCCAGCAGTTTAGCGCGGCTGGGGACGCAGTATTTT. As protein: CASSLARLGTQYF.

The CDR3 loop reads CASSRDRGYGYTF. In DNA form, the CDR3 reads TGTGCCAGCAGTCGGGACAGGGGCTATGGCTACACCTTC. The V call is TRBV28, the J call TRBJ1-2; 10 positions match TRBD1. The CDR3 length is 13 residues. Per germline, CDR1 MDHEN and CDR2 SYDVKM. V gave up 5 bases and J gave up 4 bases; unmatched junction bases: 1.

Ten or more counts support this clonotype. This chain links TRBV6-2 or TRBV6-3 with TRBJ1-1, with TRBD1 matching 12 bases. Germline CDR1 reads MNHEY; CDR2 reads SVGEGT. This CDR3 region has 17 residues. With V trimmed by 6 bases and J by 5 bases, 13 bases remained unmatched. This CDR3 reads CASSTGQGALVRTEAFF. Here the CDR3 DNA reads TGTGCCAGCAGCACGGGACAGGGGGCATTAGTGCGGACTGAAGCTTTCTTT.

The chain is built from TRBV5-6 and TRBJ1-5; D is undetermined. Germline CDR1 is SGHDT and CDR2 is YYEEEE. The V and J ends lost 2 bases and 3 bases respectively, with 15 bases between them. The CDR3 is 16 amino acids. CDR3 coding DNA: TGTGCCAGCAGCTTTTCCCGCTCGGGGTTCAATCAGCCCCAGCATTTT. This codes for CASSFSRSGFNQPQHF.

This clonotype was seen many times. V usage is TRBV4-2 and J usage is TRBJ2-2, with 7 bases lining up with TRBD1. Germline trimming cut 1 base from V and 6 bases from J; bases unmatched to any gene: 5. The CDR3 covers 15 residues. Germline V gene lookup returns CDR1 LGHNA and CDR2 YNFKEQ. CDR3 residues: CASSQGSTGPGELFF. In DNA, the CDR3 is TGTGCCAGCAGCCAAGGATCGACAGGGCCCGGGGAGCTGTTTTTT.

This clonotype has ten or more counts. The chain couples TRBV3-1 to TRBJ2-5; D call uncertain. The CDR3 has 14 amino acids. Looked up from germline, CDR1 is LGHDT and CDR2 is YNNKEL (reference sequence). The V end was cut by 2 bases, the J end by 4 bases, with 11 bases between. CDR3 region: CASSQIDHGETQYF. The DNA of the CDR3 is TGTGCCAGCAGCCAAATCGACCACGGAGAGACCCAGTACTTC.

This clonotype was seen more than once but under ten times. The V call is TRBV7-9, the J call TRBJ2-1, with 7 positions matching TRBD1. Germline V gives CDR1 SEHNR, CDR2 FQNEAQ (reference sequence). V shed 5 bases, J shed 9 bases, and the junction held 10 bases outside the gene matches. CDR3 size: 14 residues. The CDR3 bases are TGTGCCAGCAGCATATACAGGGGTTTTGGTGAGCAGTTCTTC. Protein: CASSIYRGFGEQFF.

The rearrangement links TRBV7-8 to TRBJ1-5, with TRBD1 as a possible D gene (6 bases). The CDR3 covers 18 residues. Germline V lookup: CDR1 SGHVS, CDR2 FQNEAQ. V lost 2 bases and J 0 bases, leaving 17 bases between the germline ends. The chain's CDR3 is CASSLSSGGVYSNQPQHF. The CDR3 nucleotides read TGTGCCAGCAGCTTAAGCAGCGGGGGCGTTTATAGCAATCAGCCCCAGCATTTT.

This clonotype appeared many times. The J gene is TRBJ1-1, the V gene TRBV29-1; the D is unclear. CDR3 length: 9 amino acids. Germline assignment: CDR1 SQVTM and CDR2 ANQGSEA. CDR3 loop: CPRGAEAFF. In DNA form, the CDR3 reads TGCCCGCGGGGTGCCGAAGCTTTCTTT.

The chain combines TRBV15 with TRBJ2-5, with 10 bases fitting TRBD2. The CDR3 loop spans 16 amino acids. With V trimmed by 4 bases and J by 5 bases, 10 bases remained unmatched. Germline assignment: CDR1 LNHNV and CDR2 YYDKDF (reference sequence). CDR3 in amino acids: CATSKMASGGGETQYF. The CDR3 DNA sequence: TGTGCCACCAGCAAAATGGCTAGCGGGGGAGGTGAGACCCAGTACTTC.

The chain has TRBV6-1 and TRBJ2-4, with D perhaps TRBD1 (5 bases). The CDR3 contains 14 residues. CDR1 is MNHNS, CDR2 SASEGT, per germline. With 5 bases removed from V and 8 bases from J, the gap between germline ends came to 16 bases. The CDR3 loop is CASSPQDPRDIQYF. The DNA for the CDR3 is TGTGCCAGCAGTCCGCAGGACCCCAGGGACATTCAGTACTTC.

The rearrangement uses TRBV4-3 and TRBJ1-1, with 7 bases that match TRBD1. This CDR3 contains 14 residues. Trimming removed 6 bases from V and 6 bases from J; junction bases left unmatched: 10. Germline CDR1 reads LGHNA; CDR2 reads YSLEER. CDR3 amino acids: CASRVTGSNSEAFF. The CDR3, as DNA: TGCGCCAGCAGAGTGACAGGGTCTAACTCTGAAGCTTTCTTT.

This clonotype was counted a few times. The V gene is TRBV7-2, the J gene TRBJ1-5, with 7 bases fitting TRBD1. After removal of 1 base from V and 3 bases from J, the junction contained 3 bases not matched to a gene. Germline V gene sequence: CDR1 SGHTA, CDR2 FQGNSA. The CDR3 runs 15 residues. CDR3 protein: CASSLGQGNNQPQHF. The CDR3 nucleotides are TGTGCCAGCAGCTTAGGACAGGGTAACAATCAGCCCCAGCATTTT.

This clonotype has just a few counts. This sequence joins TRBV11-2 and TRBJ2-3; D is possibly TRBD1 (6 bases). Germline V CDR1 and CDR2: SGHAT, FQNNGV. This CDR3 is 14 amino acids long. Trimming pared 7 bases from V and 5 bases from J, leaving 16 bases between. CDR3 coding DNA: TGTGCCAGCACCGACAGGTTCCTCGGAGATACGCAGTATTTT. Translating it yields CASTDRFLGDTQYF.

The chain has TRBV5-6 and TRBJ1-4; tentatively, D is TRBD1 (5 bases). Germline V gives CDR1 SGHDT, CDR2 YYEEEE. The V end lost 4 bases, the J end lost 6 bases, and 16 bases lay between the germline ends. The CDR3 loop spans 15 amino acids. In DNA form, the CDR3 reads TGTGCCAGCAGCCTCCCAGGGTATGGAGATGAAAAACTGTTTTTT. Residues: CASSLPGYGDEKLFF.

In its sample, this clonotype was seen a few times. The J gene is TRBJ1-3, the V gene TRBV20-1; perhaps TRBD1 as D (6 bases). Germline V gene sequence: CDR1 DFQATT, CDR2 SNEGSKA (reference sequence). This CDR3 contains 15 residues. V was clipped by 0 bases and J by 2 bases, with 11 bases between them. CDR3: CSARDPRGTGNTIYF. The CDR3 coding sequence is TGCAGTGCTAGAGACCCCAGGGGAACTGGAAACACCATATATTTT.

This chain joins TRBV11-1 and TRBJ1-1; D is perhaps TRBD1 (6 bases). Germline V gene lookup returns CDR1 SGHAT and CDR2 FQDESV (reference sequence). There are 13 residues in the CDR3. With 4 bases removed from V and 4 bases from J, the gap between germline ends came to 10 bases. CDR3 in amino acids: CASSSRGSTEAFF. The CDR3 coding sequence is TGTGCCAGCAGCTCCAGGGGTAGCACTGAAGCTTTCTTT.

This clonotype was seen ten or more times. The chain is built from TRBV20-1 and TRBJ2-4, with a tentative D call TRBD2 (6 bases). From germline, CDR1 is DFQATT and CDR2 SNEGSKA (reference sequence). V lost 3 bases, J lost 8 bases, and 8 bases lay in between. This CDR3 has 11 residues. The CDR3 sequence is CSARWRDIQYF. CDR3 DNA: TGCAGTGCTAGGTGGAGGGACATTCAGTACTTC.

This clonotype appeared a few times. The rearrangement uses TRBV5-6 and TRBJ2-5, with TRBD1 identical over 9 bases. The V gene end was trimmed by 4 bases and the J gene end by 6 bases; junction bases not matched to a gene: 7. Germline loops: CDR1 SGHDT, CDR2 YYEEEE. The CDR3 consists of 14 residues. Written as DNA, the CDR3 is TGTGCCAGCAGCCTAGGGACAGGGCTGAAGACCCAGTACTTC. It codes for CASSLGTGLKTQYF.

V and J are TRBV18 and TRBJ2-3; D may be TRBD1 (5 bases). CDR1 is KGHSH, CDR2 LQKENI, per germline. The V end lost 2 bases, the J end lost 6 bases, and 15 bases lay between the germline ends. The CDR3 spans 15 residues. CDR3 residues: CASSPLRSGSDTQYF. CDR3 sequence (DNA): TGTGCCAGCTCACCATTACGGTCAGGGTCCGATACGCAGTATTTT. Together with reference TRBV18 and TRBJ2-3, the CDR3 gives the full variable domain: NAGVMQNPRHLVRRRGQEARLRCSPMKGHSHVYWYRQLPEEGLKFMVYLQKENIIDESGMPKERFSAEFPKEGPSILRIQQVVRGDSAAYFCASSPLRSGSDTQYFGPGTRLTVL.